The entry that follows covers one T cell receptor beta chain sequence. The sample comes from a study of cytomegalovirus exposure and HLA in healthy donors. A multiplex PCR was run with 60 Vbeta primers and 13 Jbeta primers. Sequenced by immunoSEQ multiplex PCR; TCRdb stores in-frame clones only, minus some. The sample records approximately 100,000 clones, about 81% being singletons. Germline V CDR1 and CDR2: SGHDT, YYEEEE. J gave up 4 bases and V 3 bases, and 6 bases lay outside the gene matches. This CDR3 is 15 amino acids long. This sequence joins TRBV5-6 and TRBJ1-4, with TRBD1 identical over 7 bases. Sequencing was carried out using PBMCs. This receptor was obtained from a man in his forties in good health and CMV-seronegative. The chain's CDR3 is CASSWGTAINEKLFF. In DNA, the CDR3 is TGTGCCAGCAGCTGGGGGACAGCTATTAATGAAAAACTGTTTTTT.